The rows below give T cell receptor beta chains drawn from one sample of a study of T cells in Graves' hyperthyroidism and ophthalmopathy. MiXCR, applied by TCRdb to the multiplex PCR reads, yields one record per CDR3 protein. The profile shows over 450,000 distinct CDR3 sequences, over 13% of them singletons. What was sequenced was blood. These receptors were collected from a woman younger than 35 with Graves' hyperthyroidism. Each CDR3 is given with its conserved first and last residue. Each record gives: clone size, D gene, J gene, V gene, CDR3 DNA, CDR3 protein. A D gene is named only where the DNA matches it firmly. The size field is filled for only some rows; it gives once, few, many or a size class.

NA	NA	TRBJ1-1	TRBV11-2	TGTGCCAGCAGCTTAAGTGGACGGCCCCTGAACACTGAAGCTTTCTTT	CASSLSGRPLNTEAFF
NA	TRBD2	TRBJ2-2	TRBV7-7	TGTGCTAGCAGCTTAGTCCCGGGAGGGCCTGGCGGGGAGCTGTTTTTT	CASSLVPGGPGGELFF
few	NA	TRBJ1-1	TRBV3-1	TGTGCCAGCAGCCAAGATCTGGGGGGAGCGAGGCGAGCTTTCTTT	CASSQDLGGARRAFF
many	NA	TRBJ1-2	TRBV6-5	TGTGCCAGCAGTTACTCGGGGGACCAGGGCGAAGGCTACACCTTC	CASSYSGDQGEGYTF
many	NA	TRBJ1-1	TRBV6-1	TGTGCCAGCAGTTTAAAGAGGGGTTGGAACACTGAAGCTTTCTTT	CASSLKRGWNTEAFF
many	NA	TRBJ2-3	TRBV11-3	TGTGCCAGCAGCTTAAGTTGGGATACGCAGTATTTT	CASSLSWDTQYF
many	TRBD1	TRBJ1-6	TRBV19	TGTGCCAGTAGTGCCGGGACAGGAGAATCCTATAATTCACCCCTCCACTTT	CASSAGTGESYNSPLHF
NA	TRBD2	TRBJ2-2	TRBV20-1	TGCAGTGCTAGGAGCCCTGGACTAGCGGGCAACACCGGGGAGCTGTTTTTT	CSARSPGLAGNTGELFF
many	TRBD2	TRBJ2-5	TRBV4-2	TGTGCCAGCAGCCCCGGGGGGGGTGAAGAGACCCAGTACTTC	CASSPGGGEETQYF
NA	NA	TRBJ1-3	TRBV30	TGTGCCTGGCGCCACGCTGGAAACACCATATATTTT	CAWRHAGNTIYF
NA	TRBD2	TRBJ2-1	TRBV29-1	TGCAGCGTTGATGATAGCGGGAGGTGGTCCTACAATGAGCAGTTCTTC	CSVDDSGRWSYNEQFF
few	NA	TRBJ2-5	TRBV20-1	TGCAGTGCTAGAGAGGAGGAGGGGCGGACCCAGTACTTC	CSAREEEGRTQYF
few	TRBD1	TRBJ1-1	TRBV6-1	TGTGCCAGCAGTTCCCGGGACAGGGGAGAGAACACTGAAGCTTTCTTT	CASSSRDRGENTEAFF
few	TRBD2	TRBJ2-1	TRBV5-5	TGTGCCAGCAGCTCCGGGACTAGCGGGACCCACAATGAGCAGTTCTTC	CASSSGTSGTHNEQFF
NA	NA	TRBJ2-1	TRBV14	TGTGCCAGCAGCCAAGTGTTTAGCCTGCCCAATGAGCAGTTCTTC	CASSQVFSLPNEQFF
once	TRBD2	TRBJ2-3	TRBV6-9	TGTGCCAGCAGTTCGGGACTACACCAAGGGGATACGCAGTATTTT	CASSSGLHQGDTQYF
many	TRBD2	TRBJ2-1	TRBV29-1	TGCAGCGTTGCCGGGACTAGCGGGGGTGATGAGCAGTTCTTC	CSVAGTSGGDEQFF
NA	TRBD2	TRBJ2-7	TRBV19	TGTGCCAGTAGTATGGCTAGCGGGGACTTCTACGAGCAGTACTTC	CASSMASGDFYEQYF
many	TRBD1	TRBJ2-1	TRBV20-1	TGCAGTGCTAGAGATCCGGCGGACAGGGCGGGCAATGAGCAGTTCTTC	CSARDPADRAGNEQFF
NA	TRBD1	TRBJ2-5	TRBV18	TGTGCCAGCTCACGCGGGACAGGGGGCCAAGAGACCCAGTACTTC	CASSRGTGGQETQYF
many	NA	TRBJ1-1	TRBV18	TGTGCCAGCTCACCATCGGGGGATAGGACTGAAGCTTTCTTT	CASSPSGDRTEAFF
many	TRBD1	TRBJ1-2	TRBV6-2/TRBV6-3	TGTGCCAGCAGTTGGAGGACAGGCTTCAGGGAGGACTATGGCTACACCTTC	CASSWRTGFREDYGYTF
NA	NA	TRBJ2-1	TRBV11-2	TGTGCCAGCAGCTTAGGGCCCCAGCCCGAGAATGAGCAGTTCTTC	CASSLGPQPENEQFF
NA	NA	TRBJ2-7	TRBV12-5	TGTGCTAGTGGTTTTATGGCTAACGAGCAGTACTTC	CASGFMANEQYF
NA	NA	TRBJ2-5	TRBV19	TGTGCCAGTAGTATTTCATCCGCGGGAACCCCAGAGACCCAGTACTTC	CASSISSAGTPETQYF
many	TRBD2	TRBJ2-1	TRBV12-5	TGTGCTAGTGGTTTGGGTCGACTAGCGTACAATGAGCAGTTCTTC	CASGLGRLAYNEQFF
few	TRBD1	TRBJ1-2	TRBV5-1	TGCGCCAGCAGCTTTTCGCCTCCTAGGGGGCAATATGGCTACACCTTC	CASSFSPPRGQYGYTF
many	TRBD1	TRBJ2-1	TRBV20-1	TGCAGTGCTGGGCAGGGGACAGGGCAGGATGAGCAGTTCTTC	CSAGQGTGQDEQFF
many	NA	TRBJ2-1	TRBV13	TGTGCCAGCAGTCCAAACCTCTACAATGAGCAGTTCTTC	CASSPNLYNEQFF